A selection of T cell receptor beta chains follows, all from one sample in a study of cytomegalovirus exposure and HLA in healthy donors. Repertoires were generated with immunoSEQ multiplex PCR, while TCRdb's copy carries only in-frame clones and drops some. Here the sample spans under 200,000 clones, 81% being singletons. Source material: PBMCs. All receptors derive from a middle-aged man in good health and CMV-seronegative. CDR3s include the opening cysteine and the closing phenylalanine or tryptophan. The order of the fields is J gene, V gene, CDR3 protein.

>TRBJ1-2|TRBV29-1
CSSGEGDYGYTF
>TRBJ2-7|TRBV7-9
CASSLLGNYEQYF
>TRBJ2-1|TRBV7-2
CASTSGTSGNEQFF
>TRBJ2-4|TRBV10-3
CAISERAQEGAKNIQYF
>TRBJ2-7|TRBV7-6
CASSLGQGYDEQYF
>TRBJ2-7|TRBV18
CASSPKTGDLYEQYF
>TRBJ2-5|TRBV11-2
CASSLTRRDSKETQYF
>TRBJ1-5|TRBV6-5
CASSWTKNQPQHF
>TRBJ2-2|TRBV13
CASILDRGMNTGELFF
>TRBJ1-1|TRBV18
CASSTRQGAMNTEAFF
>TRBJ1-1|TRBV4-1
CASSQEPAPGGTEAFF
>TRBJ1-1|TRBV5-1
CASSLEHTEAFF
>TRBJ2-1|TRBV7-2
CASMAGGPGEQFF
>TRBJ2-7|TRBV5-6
CASSFTYSYEQYF
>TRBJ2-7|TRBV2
CASNRGSYEQYF
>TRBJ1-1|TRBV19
CASSQGQYYEAFF
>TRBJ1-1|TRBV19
CASTPPSAEAFF
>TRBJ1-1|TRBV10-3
CAIRVSGNTEAFF
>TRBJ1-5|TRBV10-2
CASSDSRQGRWDQPQHF
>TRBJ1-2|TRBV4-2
CASSQDQNGYTF
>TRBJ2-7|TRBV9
CASSVGLAAAYEQYF
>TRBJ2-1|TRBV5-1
CASSQGLAGGPFWSEQFF
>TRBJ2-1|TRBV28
CASSFHTSGGNNEQFF
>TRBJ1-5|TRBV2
CASNPGQRNQPQHF
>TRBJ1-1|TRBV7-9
CASSQGQVPGEAFF
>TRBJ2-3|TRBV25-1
CASRPGLTTDTQYF
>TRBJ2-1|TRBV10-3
CASGEQGWNEQFF
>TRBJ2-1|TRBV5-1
CASSDTGSGEQFF
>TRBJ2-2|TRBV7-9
CASSGDFLADTGELFF
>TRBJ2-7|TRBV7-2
CASSLAAASSYEQYF
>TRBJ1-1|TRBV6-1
CASILEDRATEAFF
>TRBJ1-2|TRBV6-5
CASSYRDRVYSGYTF
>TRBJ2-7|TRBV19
CASINTGQGSNEQYF
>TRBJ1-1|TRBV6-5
CASRVFPTGNTEAFF
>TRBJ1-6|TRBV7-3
CASSAGPSRTLHF
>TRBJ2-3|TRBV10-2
CASRAGQGRLDTQYF
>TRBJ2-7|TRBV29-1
CSVGQGGYEQYF
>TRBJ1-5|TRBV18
CASSPDRGGQPQHF
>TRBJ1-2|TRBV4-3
CASSQDAGVNYGYTF
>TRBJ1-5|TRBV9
CASSVGTGSEQPQHF
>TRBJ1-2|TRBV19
CASVTGDVGYTF
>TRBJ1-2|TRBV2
CASSEERGRGGYTF